This T cell receptor beta chain was observed in a study of blood T cell repertoires in COVID-19. Germline V gene lookup returns CDR1 SQVTM and CDR2 ANQGSEA. The length of the CDR3 is 12 residues. J gave up 6 bases and V 7 bases, and 8 bases lay outside the gene matches. Clones were read by immunoSEQ multiplex PCR, and TCRdb kept only the in-frame ones, dropping some. The table records about 160,000 clones, 82% of them present only once. This TCR was sampled from a woman in her 40s with COVID-19, enrolled during active disease. The source material was peripheral blood. This chain links TRBV29-1 with TRBJ1-1; 7 bases align to TRBD1. The CDR3 loop is CSGRGLVAEAFF. The CDR3 DNA follows: TGCAGCGGTAGGGGGCTTGTAGCTGAAGCTTTCTTT.